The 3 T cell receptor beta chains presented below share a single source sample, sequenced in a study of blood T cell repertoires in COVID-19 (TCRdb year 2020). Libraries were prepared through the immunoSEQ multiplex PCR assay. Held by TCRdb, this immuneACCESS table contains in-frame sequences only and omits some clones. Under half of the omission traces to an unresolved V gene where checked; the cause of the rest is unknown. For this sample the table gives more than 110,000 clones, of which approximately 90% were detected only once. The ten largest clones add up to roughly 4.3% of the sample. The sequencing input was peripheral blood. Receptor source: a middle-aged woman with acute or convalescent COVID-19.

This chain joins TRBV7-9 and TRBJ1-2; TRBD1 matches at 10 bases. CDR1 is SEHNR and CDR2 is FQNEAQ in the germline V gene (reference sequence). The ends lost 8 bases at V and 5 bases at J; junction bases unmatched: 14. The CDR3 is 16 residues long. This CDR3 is CASAASGQGGEYGYTF. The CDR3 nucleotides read TGTGCCAGCGCGGCCAGCGGACAGGGGGGTGAATATGGCTACACCTTC.

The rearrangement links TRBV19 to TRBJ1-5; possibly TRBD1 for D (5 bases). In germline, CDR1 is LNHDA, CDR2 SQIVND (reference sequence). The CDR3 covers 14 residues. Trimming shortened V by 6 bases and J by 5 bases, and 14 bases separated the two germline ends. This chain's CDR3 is CASSLWGGDQPQHF. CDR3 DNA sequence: TGTGCCAGTAGCCTTTGGGGGGGAGATCAGCCCCAGCATTTT.

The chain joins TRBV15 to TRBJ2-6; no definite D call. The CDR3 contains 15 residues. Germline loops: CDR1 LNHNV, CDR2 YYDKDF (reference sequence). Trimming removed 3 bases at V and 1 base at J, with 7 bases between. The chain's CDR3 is CATSSSRSGANVLTF. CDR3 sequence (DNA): TGTGCCACCAGCAGCTCTAGGTCTGGGGCCAACGTCCTGACTTTC.